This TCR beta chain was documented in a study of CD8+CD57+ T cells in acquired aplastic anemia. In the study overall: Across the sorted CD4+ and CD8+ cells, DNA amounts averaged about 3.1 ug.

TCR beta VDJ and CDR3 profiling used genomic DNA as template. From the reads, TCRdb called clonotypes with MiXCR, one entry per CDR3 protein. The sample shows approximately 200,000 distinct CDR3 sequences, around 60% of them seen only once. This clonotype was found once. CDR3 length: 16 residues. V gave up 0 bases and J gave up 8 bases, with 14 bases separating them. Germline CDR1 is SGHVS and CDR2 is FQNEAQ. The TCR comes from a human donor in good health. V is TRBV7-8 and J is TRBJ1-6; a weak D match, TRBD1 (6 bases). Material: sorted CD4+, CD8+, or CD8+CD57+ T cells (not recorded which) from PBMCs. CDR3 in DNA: TGTGCCAGCAGCTTAGCATTACAGGGTCTTGATTCACCCCTCCACTTT. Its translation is CASSLALQGLDSPLHF. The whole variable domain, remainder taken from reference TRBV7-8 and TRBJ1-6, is GAGVSQSPRYKVAKRGQDVALRCDPISGHVSLFWYQQALGQGPEFLTYFQNEAQLDKSGLPSDRFFAERPEGSVSTLKIQRTQQEDSAVYLCASSLALQGLDSPLHFGNGTRLTVT.